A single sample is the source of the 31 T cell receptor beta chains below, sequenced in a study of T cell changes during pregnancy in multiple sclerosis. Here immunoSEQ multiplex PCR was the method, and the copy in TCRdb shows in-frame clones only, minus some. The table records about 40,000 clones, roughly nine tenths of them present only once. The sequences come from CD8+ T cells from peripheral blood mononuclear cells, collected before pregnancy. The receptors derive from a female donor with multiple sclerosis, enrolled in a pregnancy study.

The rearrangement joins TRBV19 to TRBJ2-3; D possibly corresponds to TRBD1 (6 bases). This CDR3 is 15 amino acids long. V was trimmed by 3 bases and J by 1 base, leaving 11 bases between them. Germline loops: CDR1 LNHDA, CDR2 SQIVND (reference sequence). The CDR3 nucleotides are TGTGCCAGTAGTATGGGGACAAGAGGCACAGATACGCAGTATTTT. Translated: CASSMGTRGTDTQYF.

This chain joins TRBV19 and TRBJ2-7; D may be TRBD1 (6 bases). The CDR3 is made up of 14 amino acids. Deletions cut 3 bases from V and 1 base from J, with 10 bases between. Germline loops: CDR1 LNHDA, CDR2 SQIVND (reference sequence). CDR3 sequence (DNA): TGTGCCAGTAGTATGGCACAGGGTTCCTACGAGCAGTACTTC. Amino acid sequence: CASSMAQGSYEQYF.

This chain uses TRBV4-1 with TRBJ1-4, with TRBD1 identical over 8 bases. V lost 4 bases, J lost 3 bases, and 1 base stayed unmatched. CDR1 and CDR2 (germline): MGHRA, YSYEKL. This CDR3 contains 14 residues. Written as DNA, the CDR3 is TGCGCCAGCAGCCCAGGGGGCTCTAATGAAAAACTGTTTTTT. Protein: CASSPGGSNEKLFF.

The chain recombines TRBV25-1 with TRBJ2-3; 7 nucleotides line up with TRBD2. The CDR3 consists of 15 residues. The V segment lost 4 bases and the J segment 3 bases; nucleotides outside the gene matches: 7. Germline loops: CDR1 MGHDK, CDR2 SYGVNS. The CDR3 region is CASSGLDGRTDTQYF. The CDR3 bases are TGTGCCAGCAGTGGTCTAGACGGGAGGACAGATACGCAGTATTTT. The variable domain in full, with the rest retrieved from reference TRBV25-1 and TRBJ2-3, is EADIYQTPRYLVIGTGKKITLECSQTMGHDKMYWYQQDPGMELHLIHYSYGVNSTEKGDLSSESTVSRIRTEHFPLTLESARPSHTSQYLCASSGLDGRTDTQYFGPGTRLTVL.

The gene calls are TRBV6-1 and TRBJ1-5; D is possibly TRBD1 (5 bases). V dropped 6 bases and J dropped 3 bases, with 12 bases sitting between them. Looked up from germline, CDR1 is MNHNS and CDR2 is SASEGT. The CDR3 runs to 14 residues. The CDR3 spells CASSQGGLNQPQHF. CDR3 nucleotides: TGTGCCAGCAGCCAGGGAGGACTCAATCAGCCCCAGCATTTT.

The CDR3, as DNA: TGTGCCAGCAGCTTGGACCAGACTCATGAGCAGTTCTTC. Protein product: CASSLDQTHEQFF. V and J are TRBV5-5 and TRBJ2-1; D gene unclear. Germline values: CDR1 SGHKS, CDR2 YYEKEE (reference sequence). V was clipped by 0 bases and J by 8 bases, with 9 bases between them. This CDR3 is 13 amino acids long.

The CDR3 loop reads CASSTRGTSGSTDTQYF. DNA for the CDR3: TGTGCCAGCAGTACCCGGGGGACTAGCGGGAGCACAGATACGCAGTATTTT. This sequence joins TRBV27 and TRBJ2-3, with 12 nucleotides matching TRBD2. This CDR3 region has 17 residues. J lost 0 bases, V lost 5 bases, and 6 bases had no gene match. Germline-derived CDR1 and CDR2 are MNHEY and SMNVEV (reference sequence).

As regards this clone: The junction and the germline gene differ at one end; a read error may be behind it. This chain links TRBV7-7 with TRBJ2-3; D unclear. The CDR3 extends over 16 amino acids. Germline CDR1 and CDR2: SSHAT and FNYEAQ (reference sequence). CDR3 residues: CASSRLPDSATDTQYF. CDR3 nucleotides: TGTGCTAGCAGCCGACTTCCTGACTCGGCCACAGATACGCAGTATTTT.

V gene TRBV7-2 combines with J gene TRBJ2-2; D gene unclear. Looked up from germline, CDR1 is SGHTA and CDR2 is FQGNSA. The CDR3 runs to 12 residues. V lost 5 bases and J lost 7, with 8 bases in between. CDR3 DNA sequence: TGTGCCAGCAGCCAGGTGGGCGGGGAGCTGTTTTTT. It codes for CASSQVGGELFF.

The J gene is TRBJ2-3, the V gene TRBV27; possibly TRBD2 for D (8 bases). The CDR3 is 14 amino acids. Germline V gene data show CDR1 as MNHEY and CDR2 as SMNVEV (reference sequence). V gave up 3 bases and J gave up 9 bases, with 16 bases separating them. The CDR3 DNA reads TGTGCCAGCAGTTTCGGGAGGGGGCTGGCGACGCAGTATTTT. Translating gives CASSFGRGLATQYF.

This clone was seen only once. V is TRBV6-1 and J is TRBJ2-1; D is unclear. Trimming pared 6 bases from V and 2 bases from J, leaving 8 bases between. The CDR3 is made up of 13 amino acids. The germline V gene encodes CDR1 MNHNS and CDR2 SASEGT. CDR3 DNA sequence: TGTGCCAGCAGCGACCAGGCCTACAATGAGCAGTTCTTC. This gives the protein CASSDQAYNEQFF.

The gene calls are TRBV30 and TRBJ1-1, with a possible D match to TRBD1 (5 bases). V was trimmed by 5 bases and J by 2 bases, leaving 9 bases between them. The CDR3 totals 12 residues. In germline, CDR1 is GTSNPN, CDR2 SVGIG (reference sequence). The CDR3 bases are TGTGCCTGGGGGGCCTCAAACACTGAAGCTTTCTTT. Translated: CAWGASNTEAFF.

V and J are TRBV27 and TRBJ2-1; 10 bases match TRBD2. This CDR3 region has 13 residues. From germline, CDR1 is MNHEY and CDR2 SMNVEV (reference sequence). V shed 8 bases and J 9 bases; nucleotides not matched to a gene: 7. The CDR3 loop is CASASGSLSEQFF. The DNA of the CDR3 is TGTGCCAGCGCTAGCGGGAGTTTAAGTGAGCAGTTCTTC.

CDR3 sequence (DNA): TGTGCCAGTAGTATCGGGAGCGGGAGCGGGGTCGCGCAGTATTTT. Amino acids: CASSIGSGSGVAQYF. The chain employs TRBV19 and TRBJ2-3; 8 bases align to TRBD2. V was pared by 3 bases and J by 10 bases, with 12 bases of the junction left unmatched. Germline values: CDR1 LNHDA, CDR2 SQIVND (reference sequence). This CDR3 contains 15 residues.

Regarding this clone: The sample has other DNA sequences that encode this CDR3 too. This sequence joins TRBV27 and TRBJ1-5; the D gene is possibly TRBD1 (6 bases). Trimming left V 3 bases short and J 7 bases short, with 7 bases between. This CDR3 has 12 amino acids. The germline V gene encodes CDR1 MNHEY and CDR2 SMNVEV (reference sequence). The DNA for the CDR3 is TGTGCCAGCAGTTTGAGGGGGCAGCCCCAGCATTTT. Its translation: CASSLRGQPQHF.

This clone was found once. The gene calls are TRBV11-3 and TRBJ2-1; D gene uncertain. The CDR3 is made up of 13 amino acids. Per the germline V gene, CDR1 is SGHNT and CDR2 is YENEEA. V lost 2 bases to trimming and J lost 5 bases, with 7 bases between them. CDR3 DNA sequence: TGTGCCAGCAGCTTACCTTCTAACAATGAGCAGTTCTTC. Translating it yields CASSLPSNNEQFF.

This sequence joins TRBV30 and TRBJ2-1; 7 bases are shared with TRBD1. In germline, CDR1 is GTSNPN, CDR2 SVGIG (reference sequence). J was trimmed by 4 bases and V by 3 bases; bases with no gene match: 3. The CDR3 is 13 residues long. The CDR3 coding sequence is TGTGCCTGGAGGGAGACAGGGTACAATGAGCAGTTCTTC. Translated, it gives CAWRETGYNEQFF.

The CDR3 nucleotides read TGCAGCGTTGGGGACTTAACCTACAATGAGCAGTTCTTC. Protein product: CSVGDLTYNEQFF. The chain is built from TRBV29-1 and TRBJ2-1; a possible D gene is TRBD2 (6 bases). V was cut by 4 bases and J by 2 bases, with 9 bases left in between. The CDR3 runs 13 residues. Looked up from germline, CDR1 is SQVTM and CDR2 is ANQGSEA.

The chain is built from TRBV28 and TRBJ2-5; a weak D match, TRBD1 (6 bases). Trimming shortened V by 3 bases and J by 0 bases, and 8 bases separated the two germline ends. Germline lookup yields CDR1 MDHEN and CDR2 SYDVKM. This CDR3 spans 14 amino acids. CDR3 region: CASSLTGYQETQYF. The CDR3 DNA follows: TGTGCCAGCAGTTTGACAGGCTACCAAGAGACCCAGTACTTC.

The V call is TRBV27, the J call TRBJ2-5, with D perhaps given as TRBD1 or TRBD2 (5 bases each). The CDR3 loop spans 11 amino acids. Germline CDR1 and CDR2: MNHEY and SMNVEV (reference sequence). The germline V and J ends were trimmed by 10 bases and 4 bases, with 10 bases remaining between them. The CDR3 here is CATRAGETQYF. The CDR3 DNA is TGTGCCACCAGGGCGGGAGAGACCCAGTACTTC.

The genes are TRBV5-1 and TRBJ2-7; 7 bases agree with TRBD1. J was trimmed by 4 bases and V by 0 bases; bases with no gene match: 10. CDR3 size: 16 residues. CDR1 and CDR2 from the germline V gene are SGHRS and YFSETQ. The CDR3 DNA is TGCGCCAGCAGCTTGGGACAGGGAACGGCGTCTTACGAGCAGTACTTC. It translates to CASSLGQGTASYEQYF.

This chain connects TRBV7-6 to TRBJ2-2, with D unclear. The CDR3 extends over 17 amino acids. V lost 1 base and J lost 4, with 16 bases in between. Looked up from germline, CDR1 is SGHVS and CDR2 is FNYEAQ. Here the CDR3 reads CASSLDLDLQSTGELFF. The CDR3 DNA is TGTGCCAGCAGCTTAGATCTAGACTTACAATCCACCGGGGAGCTGTTTTTT.

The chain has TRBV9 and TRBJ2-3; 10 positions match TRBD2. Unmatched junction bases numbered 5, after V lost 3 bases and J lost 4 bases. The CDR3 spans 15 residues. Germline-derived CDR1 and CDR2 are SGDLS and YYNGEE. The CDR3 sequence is CASSASGRSADTQYF. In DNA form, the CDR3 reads TGTGCCAGCAGCGCTAGCGGGAGATCGGCAGATACGCAGTATTTT.

CDR3 region: CASVEEAGLTTEAFF. The CDR3 DNA follows: TGTGCCAGCGTCGAGGAGGCGGGATTGACGACTGAAGCTTTCTTT. The chain uses TRBV7-8 and TRBJ1-1; D gene uncertain. The V and J ends lost 8 bases and 5 bases respectively, with 21 bases between them. Germline V lookup: CDR1 SGHVS, CDR2 FQNEAQ. This CDR3 region has 15 residues.

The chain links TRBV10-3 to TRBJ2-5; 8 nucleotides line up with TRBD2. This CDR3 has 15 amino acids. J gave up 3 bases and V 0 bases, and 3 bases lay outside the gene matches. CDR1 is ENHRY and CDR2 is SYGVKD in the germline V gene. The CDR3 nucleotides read TGTGCCATCAGTGAGTCCGGGGGGGCCAAAGAGACCCAGTACTTC. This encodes CAISESGGAKETQYF.

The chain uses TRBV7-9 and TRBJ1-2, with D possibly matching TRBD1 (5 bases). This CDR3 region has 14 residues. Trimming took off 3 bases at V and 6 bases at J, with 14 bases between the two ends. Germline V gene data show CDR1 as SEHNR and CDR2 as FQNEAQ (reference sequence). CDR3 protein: CASSLISGFHGYTF. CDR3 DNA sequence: TGTGCCAGCAGCTTGATATCAGGGTTTCATGGCTACACCTTC.

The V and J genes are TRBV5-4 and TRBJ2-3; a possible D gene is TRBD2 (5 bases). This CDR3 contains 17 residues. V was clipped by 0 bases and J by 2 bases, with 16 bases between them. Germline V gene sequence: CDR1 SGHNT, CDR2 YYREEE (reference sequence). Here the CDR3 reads CASSLAGDGLYTDTQYF. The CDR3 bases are TGTGCCAGCAGCTTGGCCGGGGATGGGTTGTACACAGATACGCAGTATTTT.

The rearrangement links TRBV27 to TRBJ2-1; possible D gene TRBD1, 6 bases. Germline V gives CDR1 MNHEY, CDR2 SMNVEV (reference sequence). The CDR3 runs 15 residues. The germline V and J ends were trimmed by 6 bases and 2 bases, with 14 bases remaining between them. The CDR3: CASRLTGNPYNEQFF. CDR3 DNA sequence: TGTGCCAGCAGGCTCACAGGGAATCCCTACAATGAGCAGTTCTTC.

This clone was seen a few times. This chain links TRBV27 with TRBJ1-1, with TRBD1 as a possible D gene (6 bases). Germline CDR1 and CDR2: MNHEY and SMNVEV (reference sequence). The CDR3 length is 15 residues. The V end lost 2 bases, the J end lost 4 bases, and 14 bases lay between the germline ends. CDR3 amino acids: CASSLRGGGVTEAFF. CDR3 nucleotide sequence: TGTGCCAGCAGTTTAAGGGGAGGGGGTGTCACTGAAGCTTTCTTT.

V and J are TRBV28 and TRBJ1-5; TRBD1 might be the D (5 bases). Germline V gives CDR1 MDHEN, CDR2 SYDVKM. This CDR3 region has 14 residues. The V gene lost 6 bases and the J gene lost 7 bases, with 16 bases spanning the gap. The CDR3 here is CASSARGGAQPQHF. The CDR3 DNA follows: TGTGCCAGCAGCGCACGGGGGGGAGCCCAGCCCCAGCATTTT.

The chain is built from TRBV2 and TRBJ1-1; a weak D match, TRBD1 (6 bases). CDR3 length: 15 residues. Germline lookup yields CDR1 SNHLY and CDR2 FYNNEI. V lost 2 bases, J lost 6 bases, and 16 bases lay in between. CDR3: CASSENKSWGPEAFF. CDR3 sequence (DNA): TGTGCCAGCAGTGAAAACAAAAGCTGGGGGCCTGAAGCTTTCTTT.